This TCR beta chain was recorded in a study of spatial heterogeneity in lung cancer. Study background: The donors were 65 to 85 patients with non-small cell lung cancer that was early-stage and untreated. For the average unique TCR and UMI combination, more than nine occurrences appeared in raw reads. Broader study findings: There were more appearances of ubiquitous expanded tumor TCRs in blood at resection than at follow-up.

Only a few counts were recorded for this clonotype. Its antigen remains unidentified. TCRdb passed the 5' RACE reads through MiXCR, listing each CDR3 protein once. The table records 20,000 to 30,000 distinct CDR3 sequences, almost 10% of them present only once. The time point is: blood at routine non-recurrence follow-up after resection. Sequencing covered unsorted whole RNA taken from tumor, nontumor lung or frozen PBMC. From germline, CDR1 is GTSNPN and CDR2 SVGIG (reference sequence). V trimming: 2 bases; J trimming: 0 bases; junction bases outside the gene matches: 4. The CDR3 is 14 residues long. J is TRBJ2-7 and V is TRBV30, with 7 positions matching TRBD1. The starting material was PBMCs, obtained at follow-up. This TCR derives from a male donor with early-stage non-small cell lung cancer. In DNA form, the CDR3 reads TGTGCCTGGAGTAAGACAGGGAGCTCCTACGAGCAGTACTTC. Protein product: CAWSKTGSSYEQYF.